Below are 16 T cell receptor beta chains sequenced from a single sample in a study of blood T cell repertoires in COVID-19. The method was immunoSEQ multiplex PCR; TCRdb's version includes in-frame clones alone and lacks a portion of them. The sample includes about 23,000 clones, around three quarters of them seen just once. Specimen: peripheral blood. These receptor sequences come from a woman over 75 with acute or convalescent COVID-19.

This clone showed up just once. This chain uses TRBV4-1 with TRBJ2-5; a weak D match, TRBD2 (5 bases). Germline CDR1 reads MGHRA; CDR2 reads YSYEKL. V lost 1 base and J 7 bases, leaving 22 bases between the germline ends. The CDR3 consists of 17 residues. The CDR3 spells CASSQARGLDKRGTQYF. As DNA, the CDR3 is TGCGCCAGCAGCCAAGCCCGAGGACTTGACAAAAGAGGGACCCAGTACTTC.

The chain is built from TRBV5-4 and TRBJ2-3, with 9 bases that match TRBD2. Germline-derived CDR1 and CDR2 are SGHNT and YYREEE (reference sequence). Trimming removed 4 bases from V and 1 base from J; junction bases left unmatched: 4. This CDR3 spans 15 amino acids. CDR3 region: CASSKAGGRTDTQYF. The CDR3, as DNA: TGTGCCAGCAGCAAAGCGGGAGGACGCACAGATACGCAGTATTTT.

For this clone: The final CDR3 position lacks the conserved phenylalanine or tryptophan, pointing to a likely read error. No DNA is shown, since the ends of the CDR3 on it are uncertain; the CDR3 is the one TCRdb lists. The CDR3 sequence is CASSNGQWV. The rearrangement links TRBV10-2 to TRBJ1-5; TRBD1 is the table's D call and was not checked against the DNA. The CDR3 extends over 9 residues, inclusive of both ends. Germline assignment: CDR1 WSHSY and CDR2 SAAADI.

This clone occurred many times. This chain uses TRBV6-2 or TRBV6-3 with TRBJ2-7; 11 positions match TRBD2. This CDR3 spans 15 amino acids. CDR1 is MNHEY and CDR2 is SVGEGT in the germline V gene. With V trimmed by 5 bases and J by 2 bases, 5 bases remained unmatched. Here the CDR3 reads CASSRLAGGTYEQYF. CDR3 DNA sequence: TGTGCCAGCAGTCGGTTAGCGGGAGGGACCTACGAGCAGTACTTC.

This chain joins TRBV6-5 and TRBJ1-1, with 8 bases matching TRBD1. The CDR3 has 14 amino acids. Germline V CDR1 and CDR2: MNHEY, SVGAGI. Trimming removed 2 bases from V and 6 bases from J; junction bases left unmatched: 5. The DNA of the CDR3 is TGTGCCAGCAGTTACCTTCAGGGGGCCGCTGAAGCTTTCTTT. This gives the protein CASSYLQGAAEAFF.

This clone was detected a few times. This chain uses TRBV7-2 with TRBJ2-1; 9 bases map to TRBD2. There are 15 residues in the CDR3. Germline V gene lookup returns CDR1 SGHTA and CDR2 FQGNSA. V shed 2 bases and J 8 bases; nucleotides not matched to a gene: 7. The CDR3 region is CASSLKSGRSDEQFF. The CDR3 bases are TGTGCCAGCAGCTTAAAAAGCGGGAGGAGTGATGAGCAGTTCTTC. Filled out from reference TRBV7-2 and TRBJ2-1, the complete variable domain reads GAGVSQSPSNKVTEKGKDVELRCDPISGHTALYWYRQSLGQGLEFLIYFQGNSAPDKSGLPSDRFSAERTGGSVSTLTIQRTQQEDSAVYLCASSLKSGRSDEQFFGPGTRLTVL.

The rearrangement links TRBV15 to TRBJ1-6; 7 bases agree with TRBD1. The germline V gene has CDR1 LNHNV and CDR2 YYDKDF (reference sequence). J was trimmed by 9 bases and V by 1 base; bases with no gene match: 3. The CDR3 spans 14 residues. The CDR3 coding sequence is TGTGCCACCAGCAGAGGGGCAGGGGGTTCACCCCTCCACTTT. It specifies CATSRGAGGSPLHF.

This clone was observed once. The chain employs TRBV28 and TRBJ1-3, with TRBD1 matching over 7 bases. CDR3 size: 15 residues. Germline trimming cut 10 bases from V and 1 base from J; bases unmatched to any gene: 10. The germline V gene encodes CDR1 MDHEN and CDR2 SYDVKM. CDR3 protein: CATLPPRGSGNTIYF. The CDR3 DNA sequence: TGTGCCACCCTCCCTCCCAGGGGGTCTGGAAACACCATATATTTT.

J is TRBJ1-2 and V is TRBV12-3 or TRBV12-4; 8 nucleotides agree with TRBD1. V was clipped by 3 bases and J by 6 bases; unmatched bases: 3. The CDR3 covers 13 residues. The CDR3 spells CASSFDRGNGYTF. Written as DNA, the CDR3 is TGTGCCAGCAGTTTTGACAGGGGAAATGGCTACACCTTC.

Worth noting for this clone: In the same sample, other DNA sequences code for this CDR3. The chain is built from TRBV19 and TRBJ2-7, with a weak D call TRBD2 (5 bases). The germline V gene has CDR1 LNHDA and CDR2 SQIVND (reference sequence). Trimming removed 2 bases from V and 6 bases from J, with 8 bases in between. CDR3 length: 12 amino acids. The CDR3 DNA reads TGTGCCAGTAGTATATCGGCGGGCGAGCAGTACTTC. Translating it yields CASSISAGEQYF.

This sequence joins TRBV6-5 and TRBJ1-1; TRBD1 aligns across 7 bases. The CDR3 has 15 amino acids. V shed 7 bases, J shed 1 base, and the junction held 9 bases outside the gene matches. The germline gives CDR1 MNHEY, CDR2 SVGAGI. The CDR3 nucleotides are TGTGCCAGCACCCGAACAGGGGTCGGGAACACTGAAGCTTTCTTT. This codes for CASTRTGVGNTEAFF.

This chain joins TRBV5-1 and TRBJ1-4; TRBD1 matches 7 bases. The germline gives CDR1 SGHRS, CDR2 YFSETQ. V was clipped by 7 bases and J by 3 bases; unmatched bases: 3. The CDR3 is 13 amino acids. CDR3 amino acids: CASGQEANEKLFF. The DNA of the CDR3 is TGCGCCAGCGGACAGGAAGCTAATGAAAAACTGTTTTTT.

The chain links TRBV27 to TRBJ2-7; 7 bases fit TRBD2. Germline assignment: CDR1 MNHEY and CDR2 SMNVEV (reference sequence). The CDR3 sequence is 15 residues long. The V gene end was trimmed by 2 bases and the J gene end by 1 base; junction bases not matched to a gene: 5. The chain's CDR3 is CASSLAGARSYEQYF. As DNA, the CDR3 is TGTGCCAGCAGTTTAGCGGGAGCGAGGTCCTACGAGCAGTACTTC.

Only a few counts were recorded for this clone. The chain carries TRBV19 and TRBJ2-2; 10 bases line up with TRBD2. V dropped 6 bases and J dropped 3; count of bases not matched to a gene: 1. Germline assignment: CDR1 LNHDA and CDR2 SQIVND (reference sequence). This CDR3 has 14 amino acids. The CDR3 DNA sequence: TGTGCCAGTAGAACTAGCGGGGACACCGGGGAGCTGTTTTTT. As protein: CASRTSGDTGELFF.

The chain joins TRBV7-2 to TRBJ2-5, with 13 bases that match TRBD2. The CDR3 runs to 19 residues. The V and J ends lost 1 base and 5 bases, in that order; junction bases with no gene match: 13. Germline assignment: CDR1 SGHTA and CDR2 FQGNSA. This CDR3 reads CASSLGPPGLAGDGETQYF. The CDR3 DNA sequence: TGTGCCAGCAGCTTAGGCCCACCTGGACTAGCGGGAGACGGCGAGACCCAGTACTTC. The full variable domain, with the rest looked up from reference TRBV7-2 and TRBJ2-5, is GAGVSQSPSNKVTEKGKDVELRCDPISGHTALYWYRQSLGQGLEFLIYFQGNSAPDKSGLPSDRFSAERTGGSVSTLTIQRTQQEDSAVYLCASSLGPPGLAGDGETQYFGPGTRLLVL.

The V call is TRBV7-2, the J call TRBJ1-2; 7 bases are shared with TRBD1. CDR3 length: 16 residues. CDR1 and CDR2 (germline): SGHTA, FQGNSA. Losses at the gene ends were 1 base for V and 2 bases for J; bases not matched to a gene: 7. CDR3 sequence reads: CASSLGPGQENYGYTF. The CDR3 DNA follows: TGTGCCAGCAGCTTAGGTCCTGGACAGGAGAACTATGGCTACACCTTC.